This entry lists 25 T cell receptor beta chains sequenced from one sample in a study of cytomegalovirus exposure and HLA in healthy donors listed by TCRdb under 2017. Library preparation was by the immunoSEQ multiplex PCR assay. As stored in TCRdb, this immuneACCESS dataset retains in-frame rearrangements with V and J assigned. A fraction of the clones does not appear; measured against another copy, unresolved V genes explain less than half of the discrepancy, and the remainder lacks a known reason. The sample contains approximately 46,000 clones, approximately 94% of them found a single time. Of the sample, more than 2% is held by the ten largest clones. Sequencing input: PBMCs. These receptors all stem from a woman in her late teens or twenties in good health and CMV-seronegative.

The chain couples TRBV4-2 to TRBJ2-2; 14 positions match TRBD2. V shed 0 bases and J 2 bases; nucleotides not matched to a gene: 8. CDR3 size: 20 residues. From germline, CDR1 is LGHNA and CDR2 YNFKEQ. CDR3 region: CASSQDIPGLAGENTGELFF. The CDR3 DNA is TGTGCCAGCAGCCAAGATATCCCGGGACTAGCGGGAGAAAACACCGGGGAGCTGTTTTTT.

The V call is TRBV5-1, the J call TRBJ2-5; D is uncertain. The ends were cut back, 0 bases at V and 1 base at J, with 13 bases in the middle. Germline CDR1 is SGHRS and CDR2 is YFSETQ. The CDR3 loop spans 16 amino acids. CDR3 coding DNA: TGCGCCAGCAGCTTGGGTCCCACCGGTCTCCAAGAGACCCAGTACTTC. Translation: CASSLGPTGLQETQYF.

The chain combines TRBV9 with TRBJ2-3; 14 nucleotides align to TRBD2. The V gene end was trimmed by 2 bases and the J gene end by 3 bases; junction bases not matched to a gene: 5. Germline V gene data show CDR1 as SGDLS and CDR2 as YYNGEE. The CDR3 extends over 17 amino acids. CDR3 region: CASSVGTSGSGTDTQYF. The CDR3 DNA follows: TGTGCCAGCAGCGTGGGGACTAGCGGGAGTGGAACAGATACGCAGTATTTT.

A note on this clone: It is unclear where the CDR3 begins or ends on the DNA, so no DNA is shown, and the CDR3 is as TCRdb lists it. The CDR3 loop reads CASSFGTGNSQRSFF. The chain has TRBV5-1 and TRBJ2-1; the DNA was not compared with TRBD1, the D call given in the table. Ends included, the CDR3 has 15 residues. Germline V lookup: CDR1 SGHRS, CDR2 YFSETQ.

This chain connects TRBV4-2 to TRBJ2-5, with TRBD2 matching 11 bases. With 1 base clipped from V and 4 bases from J, the junction kept 8 bases outside the gene matches. Germline values: CDR1 LGHNA, CDR2 YNFKEQ. The CDR3 loop spans 17 amino acids. This CDR3 is CASSQGVAGGVGETQYF. The CDR3 nucleotides are TGTGCCAGCAGCCAAGGGGTAGCGGGAGGGGTAGGAGAGACCCAGTACTTC.

The CDR3 loop is CAAGGSTDTQYF. The CDR3 coding sequence is TGTGCCGCTGGGGGGAGCACAGATACGCAGTATTTT. The gene calls are TRBV6-6 and TRBJ2-3; weak D call: TRBD2 (6 bases). The CDR3 has 12 residues. The germline V and J ends were trimmed by 11 bases and 0 bases, with 9 bases remaining between them. Germline-derived CDR1 and CDR2 are MNHNY and SVGAGI (reference sequence).

The chain carries TRBV19 and TRBJ2-7, with 14 bases matching TRBD2. Germline trimming cut 5 bases from V and 6 bases from J; bases unmatched to any gene: 3. The CDR3 has 14 amino acids. Looked up from germline, CDR1 is LNHDA and CDR2 is SQIVND (reference sequence). CDR3 in DNA: TGTGCCAGTAGTCCGGGACTAGCGGGAGTCGAGCAGTACTTC. Translation: CASSPGLAGVEQYF.

The rearrangement uses TRBV19 and TRBJ1-1; tentative D call: TRBD1 (6 bases). The CDR3 length is 14 residues. Germline V gives CDR1 LNHDA, CDR2 SQIVND (reference sequence). V was clipped by 5 bases and J by 5 bases, with 15 bases between them. The CDR3 loop is CASSPRTASTEAFF. CDR3 in DNA: TGTGCCAGTAGTCCGAGGACAGCTAGTACTGAAGCTTTCTTT. The full variable domain, in which reference TRBV19 and TRBJ1-1 provide the parts outside the CDR3, is DGGITQSPKYLFRKEGQNVTLSCEQNLNHDAMYWYRQDPGQGLRLIYYSQIVNDFQKGDIAEGYSVSREKKESFPLTVTSAQKNPTAFYLCASSPRTASTEAFFGQGTRLTVV.

The rearrangement links TRBV6-1 to TRBJ2-7; TRBD1 agrees at 7 bases. Germline CDR1 MNHNS, CDR2 SASEGT. CDR3 length equals 15 residues. V dropped 7 bases and J dropped 5; count of bases not matched to a gene: 14. The CDR3 loop reads CASNTRQGVDHEQYF. The CDR3, as DNA: TGTGCCAGCAATACGCGACAGGGTGTCGACCACGAGCAGTACTTC.

The chain recombines TRBV2 with TRBJ1-4; D is uncertain. The germline gives CDR1 SNHLY, CDR2 FYNNEI. Trimming left V 7 bases short and J 5 bases short, with 17 bases between. There are 15 residues in the CDR3. The CDR3 DNA follows: TGTGCCAGCAACCCCTCAAACGCGGGAAATGAAAAACTGTTTTTT. Encoded protein: CASNPSNAGNEKLFF.

The chain recombines TRBV5-4 with TRBJ1-2; the D gene is possibly TRBD1 (5 bases). Looked up from germline, CDR1 is SGHNT and CDR2 is YYREEE (reference sequence). There are 15 residues in the CDR3. V gave up 0 bases and J gave up 2 bases, with 11 bases separating them. The DNA of the CDR3 is TGTGCCAGCAGCTTGGGGGGCAGGTGGAACTATGGCTACACCTTC. Translating it yields CASSLGGRWNYGYTF.

The chain links TRBV27 to TRBJ1-2; D is ambiguous. The CDR3 is 13 residues long. V dropped 5 bases and J dropped 4 bases, with 11 bases sitting between them. The V gene's germline CDR1 is MNHEY and CDR2 SMNVEV (reference sequence). CDR3 bases: TGTGCCAGCAGTACTGGAGGGAGCTATGGCTACACCTTC. Translated, it gives CASSTGGSYGYTF.

This rearrangement joins TRBV14 to TRBJ1-1; 7 bases are shared with TRBD1. The CDR3 consists of 15 residues. Germline V gene sequence: CDR1 SGHDN, CDR2 FVKESK. V shed 4 bases, J shed 4 bases, and the junction held 9 bases outside the gene matches. CDR3 in amino acids: CASSRLGTVSTEAFF. The CDR3 DNA reads TGTGCCAGCAGCCGCTTAGGGACAGTTAGCACTGAAGCTTTCTTT.

The count of this clone is one. V is TRBV10-1 and J is TRBJ2-1, with 9 positions matching TRBD1. CDR3 length: 15 amino acids. V dropped 7 bases and J dropped 1; count of bases not matched to a gene: 5. Germline CDR1 WNHNN, CDR2 SYGVQD (reference sequence). CDR3 protein: CASTRDRESYNEQFF. As DNA, the CDR3 is TGCGCCAGCACCAGGGACAGGGAGTCCTACAATGAGCAGTTCTTC.

The gene calls are TRBV27 and TRBJ2-1; tentative D call: TRBD1 (6 bases). The germline V and J ends were trimmed by 4 bases and 2 bases, with 12 bases remaining between them. CDR3 length: 15 amino acids. Germline CDR1 is MNHEY and CDR2 is SMNVEV (reference sequence). CDR3 sequence (DNA): TGTGCCAGCAGTTCACCCGGGACAACCTACAATGAGCAGTTCTTC. It specifies CASSSPGTTYNEQFF.

The V gene is TRBV6-5, the J gene TRBJ1-5; D uncertain. V lost 2 bases and J lost 2, with 7 bases in between. From germline, CDR1 is MNHEY and CDR2 SVGAGI. The CDR3 spans 14 residues. CDR3 in DNA: TGTGCCAGCAGTTACGAGAAAGGCAATCAGCCCCAGCATTTT. It translates to CASSYEKGNQPQHF.

The rearrangement links TRBV2 to TRBJ2-7, with D tentatively TRBD2 (6 bases). Trimming cost V 6 bases and J 3 bases, with 9 bases left between them. Germline CDR1 is SNHLY and CDR2 is FYNNEI. This CDR3 has 12 amino acids. CDR3 in amino acids: CASRGDFYEQYF. CDR3 bases: TGTGCCAGCAGGGGGGACTTCTACGAGCAGTACTTC.

The chain uses TRBV28 and TRBJ2-1; 9 bases line up with TRBD2. This CDR3 is 14 amino acids long. The trim removed 6 bases at V and 8 bases at J, leaving 8 bases unmatched. In germline, CDR1 is MDHEN, CDR2 SYDVKM. The CDR3 region has the DNA TGTGCCAGCAGGTATAGCGGGAGAGGCGATGAGCAGTTCTTC. Its protein product is CASRYSGRGDEQFF.

The chain has TRBV2 and TRBJ2-1; D is uncertain. The CDR3 is made up of 13 amino acids. Germline assignment: CDR1 SNHLY and CDR2 FYNNEI. V lost 0 bases, J lost 10 bases, and 10 bases lay in between. CDR3 amino acids: CASSEALVGEQFF. The DNA of the CDR3 is TGTGCCAGCAGTGAAGCGCTAGTTGGCGAGCAGTTCTTC.

The chain couples TRBV11-2 to TRBJ1-5, with D hard to call. Looked up from germline, CDR1 is SGHAT and CDR2 is FQNNGV. The CDR3 totals 13 residues. V lost 4 bases and J lost 4, with 8 bases in between. Written as DNA, the CDR3 is TGTGCCAGCAGCTCCAACACGAATCAGCCCCAGCATTTT. Amino acid sequence: CASSSNTNQPQHF.

The chain employs TRBV28 and TRBJ1-5; TRBD1 matches at 7 bases. CDR1 is MDHEN, CDR2 SYDVKM, per germline. There are 14 residues in the CDR3. Unmatched junction bases numbered 6, after V lost 6 bases and J lost 4 bases. The CDR3 here is CASRATGVNQPQHF. For the CDR3, the DNA is TGTGCCAGCAGGGCCACAGGGGTAAATCAGCCCCAGCATTTT.

This chain uses TRBV7-8 with TRBJ1-1; D is unclear. From germline, CDR1 is SGHVS and CDR2 FQNEAQ. Trimming stripped 5 bases from V and 0 bases from J, with 7 bases between. The CDR3 spans 13 residues. CDR3 DNA: TGTGCCAGCAGCAACACAGTGAACACTGAAGCTTTCTTT. This translates into CASSNTVNTEAFF. The variable domain in full, with the rest retrieved from reference TRBV7-8 and TRBJ1-1, is GAGVSQSPRYKVAKRGQDVALRCDPISGHVSLFWYQQALGQGPEFLTYFQNEAQLDKSGLPSDRFFAERPEGSVSTLKIQRTQQEDSAVYLCASSNTVNTEAFFGQGTRLTVV.

CDR3 sequence reads: CASSAGTGAEKLFF. CDR3 nucleotide sequence: TGTGCCAGCAGCGCCGGGACAGGTGCCGAAAAACTGTTTTTT. J is TRBJ1-4 and V is TRBV13, with 8 bases identical to TRBD1. J gave up 8 bases and V 5 bases, and 7 bases lay outside the gene matches. In germline, CDR1 is PRHDT, CDR2 FYEKMQ (reference sequence). This CDR3 spans 14 amino acids.

This chain links TRBV7-8 with TRBJ2-2, with D tentatively TRBD1 (6 bases). Trimming took 5 bases from V and 1 from J, leaving 8 bases between them. Germline V gene lookup returns CDR1 SGHVS and CDR2 FQNEAQ. CDR3 size: 14 residues. The CDR3 is CASSRDKNTGELFF. CDR3 nucleotides: TGTGCCAGCAGCCGGGACAAGAACACCGGGGAGCTGTTTTTT.

The rearrangement joins TRBV6-1 to TRBJ2-5; D perhaps matches TRBD2 (5 bases). Germline V gene lookup returns CDR1 MNHNS and CDR2 SASEGT. The CDR3 consists of 14 residues. Trimming left V 5 bases short and J 4 bases short, with 14 bases between. The CDR3 sequence: CASSSMYGGETQYF. In DNA, the CDR3 is TGTGCCAGCAGTTCTATGTACGGAGGAGAGACCCAGTACTTC.